The rows below give T cell receptor beta chains drawn from one sample of a study of blood T cell repertoires in COVID-19. TCRdb's copy holds only in-frame clones and misses some; the assay was immunoSEQ multiplex PCR. This table has about 290,000 clones, roughly 90% appearing once. Input material: peripheral blood. The receptors were gathered from a woman under 40 with COVID-19, enrolled during active disease. Each CDR3 is given without its conserved first and last residue. Size tells how often a clone was seen (once, few, many) or the class of an expanded clone, and some rows leave it out.

size,V,J,CDR3
NA,TRBV9,TRBJ2-3,ASSVSRGVLDTQY
NA,TRBV2,TRBJ1-5,ASSVTGSVLQPQH
once,TRBV4-1,TRBJ1-4,ASGTSNEKLF
once,TRBV10-1,TRBJ2-5,ASRDKPRETQY
NA,TRBV14,TRBJ2-7,ASSHLGTSGGPSYEQY
NA,TRBV9,TRBJ1-3,ATSPGVTGNTIY
NA,TRBV7-2,TRBJ1-2,ASSLARRQGYT
NA,TRBV5-1,TRBJ1-1,ASSPPGQGNTEAF
once,TRBV18,TRBJ1-2,ASSLRDRADYGYT
NA,TRBV6-1,TRBJ1-1,ASSDDTVHTEAF
NA,TRBV5-4,TRBJ2-5,ASSLGLAQETQY
NA,TRBV28,TRBJ1-2,ASSFRQVSYGYT
NA,TRBV12-5,TRBJ1-2,ASAKDSSYGYT
once,TRBV27,TRBJ2-7,ASSLRPVDRAYEQY
NA,TRBV5-1,TRBJ2-1,ASSFDRVSYNEQF
NA,TRBV19,TRBJ2-7,ASSIDYNRGRIKQY
NA,TRBV5-1,TRBJ2-1,ASSSGVVLNNEQF
NA,TRBV11-3,TRBJ2-1,ASSLGSGGSYNEQF
NA,TRBV11-2,TRBJ1-3,ASSHGPTGGRRNTIY
NA,TRBV7-2,TRBJ2-5,ASSLAGLKETQY
NA,TRBV29-1,TRBJ1-1,SVSVQGDLAEAF
few,TRBV7-9,TRBJ1-3,ASSLDRAGNTIY
NA,TRBV11-2,TRBJ1-3,ASSPGTRLNTIY
NA,TRBV6-6,TRBJ1-2,ASSPTGLGGYT
NA,TRBV6-5,TRBJ2-1,ASSSLAREQF
NA,TRBV6-5,TRBJ2-3,ASSYSVGSDTQY
few,TRBV7-9,TRBJ1-1,ASSSRGPFEAF
NA,TRBV2,TRBJ1-1,ASRVDRGTEAF
NA,TRBV28,TRBJ1-4,ASSHSGGNEKLF
NA,TRBV29-1,TRBJ2-3,SVDLTSGGTDTQY
NA,TRBV19,TRBJ2-7,ASSIRRQGNFYEQY
few,TRBV7-2,TRBJ2-2,ASSAPPGGARGGELF
NA,TRBV3-1/TRBV3-2,TRBJ2-3,ASKVAVTDTQY
NA,TRBV11-2,TRBJ1-1,ASSREGHTEAF
NA,TRBV18,TRBJ2-5,ASSPPFGTGKETQY
NA,TRBV29-1,TRBJ2-2,SVEDQGGANTGELF
once,TRBV30,TRBJ1-6,AWSVRGMDNSPLH
NA,TRBV28,TRBJ1-2,ASSLETGLANYGYT
NA,TRBV4-1,TRBJ1-6,ASSQGQGAFSPLH
NA,TRBV6-5,TRBJ1-2,ASRDLGSYGYT
NA,TRBV6-1,TRBJ2-5,ASSEDRRETQY
NA,TRBV19,TRBJ1-1,ASTPAGNTEAF
NA,TRBV2,TRBJ2-3,ASSGQGAASDTQY
NA,TRBV6-6,TRBJ1-2,ASHPSGQSVYGYT
NA,TRBV27,TRBJ1-1,ASSPQVQWTEAF
NA,TRBV10-2,TRBJ2-7,ATAGQGVEQY
NA,TRBV21-1,TRBJ2-1,ASSLEEDSYNEQF
once,TRBV6-5,TRBJ2-5,ASTRRRGRETQY
NA,TRBV2,TRBJ2-1,ASSAGGSEQF